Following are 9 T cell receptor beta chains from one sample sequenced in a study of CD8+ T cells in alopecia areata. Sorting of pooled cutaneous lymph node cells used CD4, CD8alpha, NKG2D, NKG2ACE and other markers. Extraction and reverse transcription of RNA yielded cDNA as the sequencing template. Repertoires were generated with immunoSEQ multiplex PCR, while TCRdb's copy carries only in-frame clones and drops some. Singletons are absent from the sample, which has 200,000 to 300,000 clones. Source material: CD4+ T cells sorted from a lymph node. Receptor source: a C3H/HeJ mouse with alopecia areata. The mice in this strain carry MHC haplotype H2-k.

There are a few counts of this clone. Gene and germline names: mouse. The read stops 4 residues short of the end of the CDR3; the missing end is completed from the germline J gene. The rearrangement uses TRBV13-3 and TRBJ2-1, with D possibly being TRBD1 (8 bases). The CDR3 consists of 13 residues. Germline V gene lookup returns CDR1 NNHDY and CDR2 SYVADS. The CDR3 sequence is CASRQGGVAEQFF. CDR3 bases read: TGTGCCAGCAGACAGGGGGGCGTGGCT.

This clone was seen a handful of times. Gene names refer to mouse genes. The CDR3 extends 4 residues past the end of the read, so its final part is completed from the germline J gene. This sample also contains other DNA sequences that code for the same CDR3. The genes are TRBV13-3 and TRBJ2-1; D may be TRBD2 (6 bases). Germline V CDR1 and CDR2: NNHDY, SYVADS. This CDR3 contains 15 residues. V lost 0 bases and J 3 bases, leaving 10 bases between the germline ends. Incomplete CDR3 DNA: TGTGCCAGCAGTGATGCTGGGGCCTCCTATGCT. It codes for CASSDAGASYA. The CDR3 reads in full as CASSDAGASYAEQFF.

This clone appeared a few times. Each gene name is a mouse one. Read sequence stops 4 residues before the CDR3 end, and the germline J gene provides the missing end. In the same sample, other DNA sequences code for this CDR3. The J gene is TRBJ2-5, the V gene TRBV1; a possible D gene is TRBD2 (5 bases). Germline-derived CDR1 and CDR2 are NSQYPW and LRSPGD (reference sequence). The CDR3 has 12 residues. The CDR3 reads CTCSAVGDTQYF. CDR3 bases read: TGCACCTGCAGTGCAGTGGGGGAC.

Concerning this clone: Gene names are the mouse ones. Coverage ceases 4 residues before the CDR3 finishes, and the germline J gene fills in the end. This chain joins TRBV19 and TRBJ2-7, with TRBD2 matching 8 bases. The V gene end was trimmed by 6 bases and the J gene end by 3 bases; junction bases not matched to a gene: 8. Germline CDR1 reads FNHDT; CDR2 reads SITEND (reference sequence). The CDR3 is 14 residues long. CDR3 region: CASTGTGGDYEQYF. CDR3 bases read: TGTGCCAGCACCGGGACTGGCGGCGACTAT.

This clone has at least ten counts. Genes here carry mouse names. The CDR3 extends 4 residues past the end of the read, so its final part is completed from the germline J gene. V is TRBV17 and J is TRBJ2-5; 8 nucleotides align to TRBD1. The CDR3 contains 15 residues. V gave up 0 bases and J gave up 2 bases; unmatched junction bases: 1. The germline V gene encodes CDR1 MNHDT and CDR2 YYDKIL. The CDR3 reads CASSRDRGRQDTQYF. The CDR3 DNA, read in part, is TGTGCTAGCAGTAGAGACAGGGGGCGCCAAGAC.

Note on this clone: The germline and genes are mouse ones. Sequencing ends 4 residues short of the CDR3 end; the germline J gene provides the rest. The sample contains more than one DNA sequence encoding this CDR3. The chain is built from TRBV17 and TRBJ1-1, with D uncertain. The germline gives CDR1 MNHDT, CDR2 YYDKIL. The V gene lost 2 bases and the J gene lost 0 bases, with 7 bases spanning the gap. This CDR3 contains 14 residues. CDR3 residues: CASSRTGANTEVFF. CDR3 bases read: TGTGCTAGCAGTAGAACTGGAGCAAACACA.

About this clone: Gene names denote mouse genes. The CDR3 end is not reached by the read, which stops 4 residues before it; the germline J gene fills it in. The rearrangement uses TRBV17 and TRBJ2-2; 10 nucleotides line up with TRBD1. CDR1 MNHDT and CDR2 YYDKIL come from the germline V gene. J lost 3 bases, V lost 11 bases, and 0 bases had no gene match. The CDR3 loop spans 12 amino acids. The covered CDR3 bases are TGTGCTGGACAGGGGGACACCGGG. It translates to CAGQGDTG. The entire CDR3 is CAGQGDTGQLYF.

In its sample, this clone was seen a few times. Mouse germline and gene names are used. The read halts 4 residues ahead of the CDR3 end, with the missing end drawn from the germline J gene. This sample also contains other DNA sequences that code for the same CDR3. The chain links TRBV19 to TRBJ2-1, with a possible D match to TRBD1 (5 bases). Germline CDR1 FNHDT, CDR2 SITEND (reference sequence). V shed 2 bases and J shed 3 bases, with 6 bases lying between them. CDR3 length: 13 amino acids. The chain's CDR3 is CASSIDSYAEQFF. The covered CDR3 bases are TGTGCCAGCAGTATTGACAGCTATGCT.

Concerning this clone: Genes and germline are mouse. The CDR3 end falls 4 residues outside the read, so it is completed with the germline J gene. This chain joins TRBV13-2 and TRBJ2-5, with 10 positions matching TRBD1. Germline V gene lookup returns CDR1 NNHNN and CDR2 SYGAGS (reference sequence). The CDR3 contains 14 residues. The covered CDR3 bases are TGTGCCAGCGCCGTGGGACAGGGGAAGGAC. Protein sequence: CASAVGQGKD. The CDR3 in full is CASAVGQGKDTQYF.